Listed below are T cell receptor beta chains from one sample, sequenced in a study of T cell repertoires in cytomegalovirus infection. Antigens for these TCRs are unknown. TCRdb itself ran the reads through MiXCR, one entry per CDR3 protein. The sample comprises fewer than 350,000 distinct CDR3 sequences, around 29% of which are singletons, and about 20% rests with the top ten. The sample here was cultured PBMCs, taken from culture after CMV antigen stimulation. The receptors were sampled from a human donor in good health (CMV status not recorded). Some clones in this sample may be carry-over from other donors' samples. Each CDR3 is given with its conserved first and last residue. A D gene is named only where the DNA matches it firmly. Not all rows give a size; the values are once, few, many and, for expanded clones, a class.

j_call d_call clone_size v_call cdr3_nt cdr3_aa
TRBJ1-3 - few TRBV6-1 TGTGCCAGCGGTCGAGAAAACACCATATATTTT CASGRENTIYF
TRBJ1-1 TRBD1 - TRBV15 TGTGCCACCAGCAGAGATACAGGGGGACGGACTGAAGCTTTCTTT CATSRDTGGRTEAFF
TRBJ1-2 - once TRBV15 TGTGCCACCAGCAGAGAAGGTTGGGACTATGGCTACACCTTC CATSREGWDYGYTF
TRBJ1-2 TRBD1 few TRBV13 TGTGCCAGCGGCCCCAACAGGGGGCGGGACTATGGCTACACCTTC CASGPNRGRDYGYTF
TRBJ2-5 - - TRBV29-1 TGCAGCTCAAGGACAGCGTACCAAGAGACCCAGTACTTC CSSRTAYQETQYF
TRBJ1-2 TRBD1 few TRBV7-6 TGTGCCAGCAGCCCGGGACAGAAGGGCTTCGGAGGCTACACCTTC CASSPGQKGFGGYTF
TRBJ2-5 TRBD1 - TRBV6-6 TGTGCCAGCAGTATAACAGGGGTCCTCCAAGAGACCCAGTACTTC CASSITGVLQETQYF
TRBJ1-1 - - TRBV19 TGTGCCAGTAGCAGACAGGATCGGTACACTGAAGCTTTCTTT CASSRQDRYTEAFF
TRBJ2-7 TRBD2 - TRBV11-2 TGTGCCAGCAGGGCTAGCGGGTTCCGGCCTCCCTACGAGCAGTACTTC CASRASGFRPPYEQYF
TRBJ1-5 TRBD1 few TRBV12-3/TRBV12-4 TGTGCCAGCAGCCGACGACAGGGTGCGGGTCAGCCCCAGCATTTT CASSRRQGAGQPQHF
TRBJ1-1 TRBD1 - TRBV7-3 TGTGCCAGCAGCTTATCCCCGGACAGGGGAAGTAATGAAGCTTTCTTT CASSLSPDRGSNEAFF
TRBJ2-4 - - TRBV28 TGTGCCAGCAGTTCCCCCTCAACTGTATCGAACATTCAGTACTTC CASSSPSTVSNIQYF
TRBJ1-1 - few TRBV19 TGTGCCAGTAGTCTTGCCCTGACAGCGAACACTGAAGCTTTCTTT CASSLALTANTEAFF
TRBJ1-5 TRBD1 few TRBV7-2 TGTGCCAGCAGCTTAGGAGGGACAGGGATCAATCAGCCCCAGCATTTT CASSLGGTGINQPQHF
TRBJ1-1 - - TRBV5-1 TGCGCCAGCAGCTTGGATGAGGGCCGGTACACTGAAGCTTTCTTT CASSLDEGRYTEAFF
TRBJ2-1 - - TRBV2 TGTGCCAGCAGTGAAGCGCTTCGTCGGACAACACCGTTCTTC CASSEALRRTTPFF
TRBJ2-3 TRBD2 - TRBV5-4 TGTGCCAGCAGCGATCGGACTAGCGGGGACACAGATACGCAGTATTTT CASSDRTSGDTDTQYF
TRBJ2-7 - - TRBV3-1 TGTGCCAGCAGCCAAGAGGGGAACGAGCAGTACTTC CASSQEGNEQYF
TRBJ1-2 - - TRBV5-1 TGCGCCAGCAGCGAGGGTTTTAACTATGGCTACACCTTC CASSEGFNYGYTF
TRBJ2-1 - - TRBV12-3/TRBV12-4 TGTGCCAGCAATCCGGGGGGGACAGTATTCTACAATGAGCAGTTCTTC CASNPGGTVFYNEQFF
TRBJ2-7 - few TRBV3-1 TGTGCCAGCAGCCAAGCCCCCGAGCAGTACTTC CASSQAPEQYF
TRBJ2-1 TRBD2 - TRBV27 TGTGCCAGCACCCCTCCCAGGGCTAGCGGGTCTGGTCGCTCCTACAATGAGCAGTTCTTC CASTPPRASGSGRSYNEQFF
TRBJ2-3 TRBD2 many TRBV4-1 TGCGCCAGCAGCCAAGATCGTCGTAGCGGGTCCACAGATACGCAGTATTTT CASSQDRRSGSTDTQYF
TRBJ2-1 TRBD2 few TRBV19 TGTGCCAGTACCGTCGGACTAGCGGGAGGGCCGGGCTCCTACAATGAGCAGTTCTTC CASTVGLAGGPGSYNEQFF
TRBJ1-2 - - TRBV7-2 TGTGCCAGCAGCTTACAGGGTCTAAACTATGGCTACACCTTC CASSLQGLNYGYTF
TRBJ1-1 TRBD1 - TRBV30 TGTGCCTGGCTAAAACAGGGGGTGGGCACTGAAGCTTTCTTT CAWLKQGVGTEAFF
TRBJ2-1 - few TRBV6-6 TGTGCCAGCAATAAGGTCGGCAATGAGCAGTTCTTC CASNKVGNEQFF
TRBJ1-1 - - TRBV27 TGTGCCAGCAGCCATACGAGGGGCACTGAAGCTTTCTTT CASSHTRGTEAFF
TRBJ2-1 TRBD2 - TRBV6-1 TGTGCCAGCAGTCCGGGGGGGTTCTACAATGAGCAGTTCTTC CASSPGGFYNEQFF
TRBJ1-2 TRBD1 few TRBV7-2 TGTGCCAGCAGCTCCCCAGGGGGCCGGGACTATGGCTACACCTTC CASSSPGGRDYGYTF
TRBJ2-1 TRBD2 - TRBV20-1 TGCAGTGCTAGACTAGCGGGAGGGCAATCCTACAATGAGCAGTTCTTC CSARLAGGQSYNEQFF
TRBJ1-1 - - TRBV6-1 TGTGCCAGCAGAGGGGGGGACACTGAAGCTTTCTTT CASRGGDTEAFF
TRBJ2-5 - few TRBV2 TGTGCCAGCAGTGCAGGGTGGCGAGAGACCCAGTACTTC CASSAGWRETQYF
TRBJ1-5 - - TRBV19 TGTGCCAGTAGTATAGGCAGGGGCCCAATGAAGCCCCAGCATTTT CASSIGRGPMKPQHF
TRBJ1-5 TRBD1 few TRBV6-6 TGTGCCAGCAGTACCGGACAGGGGATCGTATTTCAGCCCCAGCATTTT CASSTGQGIVFQPQHF
TRBJ2-7 - - TRBV27 TGTGCCAGCAGTCTCCAAGGAGGGAACCACGAGCAGTACTTC CASSLQGGNHEQYF
TRBJ2-5 - - TRBV28 TGTGCCAGCAGTTTGACGGACGCTCAAGAGACCCAGTACTTC CASSLTDAQETQYF